Presented here are 31 T cell receptor beta chains from one specimen sequenced in a study of T cells after somatic rescue of genetic block. Clones were read by immunoSEQ multiplex PCR, and TCRdb kept only the in-frame ones, dropping some. Of 12,000 or so clones listed, over 65% are singletons. Sequenced input: peripheral blood mononuclear cells (PBMCs). These receptors were obtained from a boy between 10 and 17 years old.

This rearrangement joins TRBV7-6 to TRBJ2-7; no reliable D call. CDR1 and CDR2 (germline): SGHVS, FNYEAQ. V was shortened by 5 bases and J by 0 bases, with 8 bases between the two germline ends. The CDR3 loop spans 13 amino acids. Here the CDR3 reads CASSVGSSYEQYF. CDR3 coding DNA: TGTGCCAGCAGCGTCGGAAGCTCCTACGAGCAGTACTTC.

This chain uses TRBV30 with TRBJ2-7, with D perhaps TRBD1 (5 bases). Trimming shortened V by 0 bases and J by 2 bases, and 14 bases separated the two germline ends. The CDR3 sequence is 15 residues long. Germline lookup yields CDR1 GTSNPN and CDR2 SVGIG (reference sequence). The CDR3 coding sequence is TGTGCCTGGAGTGTACAAGGTGGCAGGGCCTACGAGCAGTACTTC. Amino acids: CAWSVQGGRAYEQYF.

A few counts support this clone. The rearrangement uses TRBV9 and TRBJ2-1; tentatively, D is TRBD2 (7 bases). CDR1 SGDLS and CDR2 YYNGEE come from the germline V gene. Trimming removed 2 bases from V and 2 bases from J, with 11 bases in between. The CDR3 is 15 residues long. CDR3 in DNA: TGTGCCAGCAGCGTGTTCGGGGGGCCCTACAATGAGCAGTTCTTC. Protein product: CASSVFGGPYNEQFF.

This clone was seen just once. V and J are TRBV6-5 and TRBJ1-6; D unclear. Deletions cut 0 bases from V and 5 bases from J, with 8 bases between. Germline V gene sequence: CDR1 MNHEY, CDR2 SVGAGI. The CDR3 has 15 residues. CDR3 nucleotide sequence: TGTGCCAGCAGTTACTCGAACAGAAATAATTCACCCCTCCACTTT. It encodes CASSYSNRNNSPLHF.

This chain uses TRBV6-5 with TRBJ1-5; D is uncertain. This CDR3 spans 13 amino acids. Germline loops: CDR1 MNHEY, CDR2 SVGAGI. V dropped 3 bases and J dropped 2 bases, with 5 bases sitting between them. The DNA for the CDR3 is TGTGCCAGCAGTTATGACGGCAATCAGCCCCAGCATTTT. Its protein product is CASSYDGNQPQHF.

CDR3 bases: TGTGCCAGCAGCAGAACGGACAGGGAGGATGGCTACACCTTC. This encodes CASSRTDREDGYTF. The rearrangement uses TRBV7-9 and TRBJ1-2; 8 nucleotides align to TRBD1. Germline values: CDR1 SEHNR, CDR2 FQNEAQ (reference sequence). Trimming cost V 5 bases and J 6 bases; bases outside gene matches: 8. The CDR3 has 14 residues.

V usage is TRBV18 and J usage is TRBJ2-1, with D perhaps TRBD1 (6 bases). This CDR3 region has 15 residues. V was cut by 3 bases and J by 4 bases, with 13 bases left in between. Germline V gene lookup returns CDR1 KGHSH and CDR2 LQKENI. The CDR3 sequence is CASSPLGQFYNEQFF. The CDR3 DNA is TGTGCCAGCTCACCCCTAGGACAGTTTTACAATGAGCAGTTCTTC.

This CDR3 reads CASSLTGHYNSPLHF. Here the CDR3 DNA reads TGCGCCAGCAGCTTAACGGGACACTATAATTCACCCCTCCACTTT. The V call is TRBV5-1, the J call TRBJ1-6; a weak D match, TRBD1 (6 bases). The CDR3 sequence is 15 residues long. V lost 2 bases, J lost 3 bases, and 9 bases lay in between. Germline V gene data show CDR1 as SGHRS and CDR2 as YFSETQ.

The gene calls are TRBV5-4 and TRBJ1-4, with D perhaps TRBD1 (5 bases). The ends were cut back, 1 base at V and 7 bases at J, with 11 bases in the middle. The CDR3 totals 14 residues. The V gene's germline CDR1 is SGHNT and CDR2 YYREEE (reference sequence). This chain's CDR3 is CASSLQGRSEKLFF. Here the CDR3 DNA reads TGTGCCAGCAGCTTGCAGGGTAGGAGTGAAAAACTGTTTTTT. Filled out from reference TRBV5-4 and TRBJ1-4, the complete variable domain reads ETGVTQSPTHLIKTRGQQVTLRCSSQSGHNTVSWYQQALGQGPQFIFQYYREEENGRGNFPPRFSGLQFPNYSSELNVNALELDDSALYLCASSLQGRSEKLFFGSGTQLSVL.

V gene TRBV12-1 combines with J gene TRBJ2-6; the tabulated D call, TRBD1, remains unverified against the DNA. TRBV12-1 is assigned pseudogene status. CDR3 size: 18 residues. The DNA for the CDR3 is TGTGCCAGCAGCCCGCTCATTATAGGACAAAGTCGTGCCAACGTCCTGACTTTC. Amino acid sequence: CASSPLIIGQSRANVLTF.

This clone was picked up a small number of times. J is TRBJ1-5 and V is TRBV10-3; tentatively, D is TRBD1 (5 bases). The CDR3 runs to 14 residues. Germline-derived CDR1 and CDR2 are ENHRY and SYGVKD. The V end lost 2 bases, the J end lost 5 bases, and 10 bases lay between the germline ends. CDR3 DNA: TGTGCCATCAGTGAGCGACAGTCGGATCAGCCCCAGCATTTT. Its protein is CAISERQSDQPQHF.

This clone has a single count. The chain employs TRBV9 and TRBJ2-1; D gene ambiguous. This CDR3 contains 17 residues. Trimming took 0 bases from V and 0 from J, leaving 13 bases between them. CDR1 and CDR2 from the germline V gene are SGDLS and YYNGEE. This CDR3 is CASSVVPVPSSYNEQFF. The DNA for the CDR3 is TGTGCCAGCAGCGTAGTACCGGTCCCTAGCTCCTACAATGAGCAGTTCTTC.

The rearrangement links TRBV30 to TRBJ2-7, with D possibly being TRBD1 or TRBD2 (6 bases each). V was cut by 4 bases and J by 2 bases, with 21 bases left in between. The CDR3 consists of 16 residues. Germline CDR1 is GTSNPN and CDR2 is SVGIG (reference sequence). CDR3 sequence: CAWNSGADSWTYEQYF. CDR3 nucleotides: TGTGCCTGGAACTCGGGGGCAGACTCTTGGACCTACGAGCAGTACTTC.

This clone was picked up a small number of times. The chain links TRBV10-3 to TRBJ2-7; D may be TRBD1 or TRBD2 (6 bases each). The germline V gene has CDR1 ENHRY and CDR2 SYGVKD. The length of the CDR3 is 16 residues. V was clipped by 2 bases and J by 6 bases, with 20 bases between them. The CDR3 protein is CAISEALRYKGGEQYF. The DNA of the CDR3 is TGTGCCATCAGTGAGGCGCTTCGATACAAGGGGGGCGAGCAGTACTTC.

This clone was picked up a small number of times. The V call is TRBV28, the J call TRBJ2-7; 11 bases are shared with TRBD2. V was clipped by 3 bases and J by 5 bases; unmatched bases: 3. This CDR3 contains 14 residues. Germline lookup yields CDR1 MDHEN and CDR2 SYDVKM. For the CDR3, the DNA is TGTGCCAGCAGTTTCACTAGCGGGGGCCACGAGCAGTACTTC. Amino acid sequence: CASSFTSGGHEQYF.

J is TRBJ2-3 and V is TRBV7-6, with 15 positions matching TRBD2. This CDR3 region has 19 residues. V lost 5 bases, J lost 1 base, and 10 bases stayed unmatched. Germline CDR1 is SGHVS and CDR2 is FNYEAQ. For the CDR3, the DNA is TGTGCCAGCAGCATTGGACTAGCGGGAGGGCGGAGGGGCACAGATACGCAGTATTTT. Translation: CASSIGLAGGRRGTDTQYF. Drawing the rest from reference TRBV7-6 and TRBJ2-3, the complete variable domain is GAGVSQSPRYKVTKRGQDVALRCDPISGHVSLYWYRQALGQGPEFLTYFNYEAQQDKSGLPNDRFSAERPEGSISTLTIQRTEQRDSAMYRCASSIGLAGGRRGTDTQYFGPGTRLTVL.

V and J are TRBV30 and TRBJ2-1, with unresolved D. This CDR3 spans 12 amino acids. V shed 3 bases and J shed 3 bases, with 6 bases lying between them. The V gene's germline CDR1 is GTSNPN and CDR2 SVGIG (reference sequence). This CDR3 reads CAWSRLYNEQFF. The CDR3, as DNA: TGTGCCTGGAGCAGGCTCTACAATGAGCAGTTCTTC.

A single count supports this clone. J is TRBJ2-3 and V is TRBV5-1; either TRBD1 or TRBD2 may supply D (5 bases each). The length of the CDR3 is 13 residues. Germline assignment: CDR1 SGHRS and CDR2 YFSETQ. Trimming removed 2 bases from V and 5 bases from J, with 9 bases in between. The CDR3: CASSFGGRDTQYF. As DNA, the CDR3 is TGCGCCAGCAGCTTTGGGGGAAGAGATACGCAGTATTTT.

The V gene is TRBV27, the J gene TRBJ1-2; weak D call: TRBD1 (5 bases). There are 15 residues in the CDR3. V dropped 2 bases and J dropped 2 bases, with 12 bases sitting between them. Germline V lookup: CDR1 MNHEY, CDR2 SMNVEV (reference sequence). The CDR3: CASSLGAGRNYGYTF. DNA for the CDR3: TGTGCCAGCAGTTTAGGGGCAGGGAGAAACTATGGCTACACCTTC.

The genes are TRBV7-6 and TRBJ1-5; D gene uncertain. Trimming removed 1 base at V and 4 bases at J, with 5 bases between. CDR3 length: 13 residues. Germline assignment: CDR1 SGHVS and CDR2 FNYEAQ. The CDR3 loop is CASSLVINQPQHF. CDR3 nucleotide sequence: TGTGCCAGCAGCTTAGTAATTAATCAGCCCCAGCATTTT.

The chain has TRBV28 and TRBJ1-3; weak D call: TRBD1 (5 bases). V lost 6 bases and J lost 3, with 6 bases in between. Germline V gives CDR1 MDHEN, CDR2 SYDVKM. CDR3 size: 12 residues. The chain's CDR3 is CASRTDGNTIYF. The CDR3 DNA is TGTGCCAGCAGGACAGATGGAAACACCATATATTTT.

In DNA, the CDR3 is TGTGCCAGCTCACCCCAGCCGCTCCCCCACGAGCAGTACTTC. Amino acids: CASSPQPLPHEQYF. The chain carries TRBV18 and TRBJ2-7; D is unclear. Trimming pared 3 bases from V and 5 bases from J, leaving 14 bases between. The germline CDR1 and CDR2 sequences are KGHSH and LQKENI. CDR3 length: 14 residues.

The chain has TRBV28 and TRBJ2-7, with D maybe TRBD2 (6 bases). The CDR3 has 15 residues. The ends were cut back, 2 bases at V and 4 bases at J, with 15 bases in the middle. Per the germline V gene, CDR1 is MDHEN and CDR2 is SYDVKM. Here the CDR3 reads CASSLGGPRGYEQYF. DNA for the CDR3: TGTGCCAGCAGTTTAGGTGGACCCCGGGGGTACGAGCAGTACTTC.

The CDR3 region has the DNA TGTGCCAGCAGTCCTACGACAGGGAACACTGAAGCTTTCTTT. It translates to CASSPTTGNTEAFF. The rearrangement joins TRBV13 to TRBJ1-1; perhaps TRBD1 as D (6 bases). The CDR3 spans 14 residues. Trimming removed 6 bases at V and 1 base at J, with 12 bases between. Germline V lookup: CDR1 PRHDT, CDR2 FYEKMQ (reference sequence).

The chain employs TRBV5-1 and TRBJ1-3; tentative D call: TRBD1 (5 bases). The CDR3 spans 17 residues. The V end was cut by 0 bases, the J end by 0 bases, with 13 bases between. Germline CDR1 reads SGHRS; CDR2 reads YFSETQ. The CDR3 region has the DNA TGCGCCAGCAGCTTGGGACCTTCCGGGGGCTCTGGAAACACCATATATTTT. Protein: CASSLGPSGGSGNTIYF.

This clone was recorded a few times. V gene TRBV18 combines with J gene TRBJ2-7; D tentatively fits TRBD1 or TRBD2 (5 bases each). V was cut by 6 bases and J by 0 bases, with 18 bases left in between. The CDR3 has 16 amino acids. The V gene's germline CDR1 is KGHSH and CDR2 LQKENI. The CDR3 is CASSHTHGANSYEQYF. Here the CDR3 DNA reads TGTGCCAGCTCCCACACCCACGGGGCTAACTCCTACGAGCAGTACTTC.

The V gene is TRBV27, the J gene TRBJ2-7; 8 nucleotides align to TRBD2. J was trimmed by 5 bases and V by 4 bases; bases with no gene match: 10. Germline-derived CDR1 and CDR2 are MNHEY and SMNVEV (reference sequence). This CDR3 has 15 amino acids. The CDR3 DNA follows: TGTGCCAGCAGTTCGGGGGGGATGGAGCTTAACGAGCAGTACTTC. It codes for CASSSGGMELNEQYF.

CDR3 in DNA: TGTGCCAGCAGCCCCTTTGGTGGGGGGCAGAGGGCCAACGTCCTGACTTTC. Translation gives CASSPFGGGQRANVLTF. V is TRBV7-6 and J is TRBJ2-6; D is tentatively TRBD1 or TRBD2 (6 bases each). Germline V lookup: CDR1 SGHVS, CDR2 FNYEAQ. The CDR3 has 17 amino acids. The ends were cut back, 5 bases at V and 5 bases at J, with 19 bases in the middle.

The CDR3 region has the DNA TGTGCCAGCAGAGAGCAGGGGCTTGGGAACTATGGCTACACCTTC. Protein sequence: CASREQGLGNYGYTF. V and J are TRBV2 and TRBJ1-2; weak D call: TRBD1 (6 bases). This CDR3 is 15 amino acids long. Trimming took 6 bases from V and 2 from J, leaving 16 bases between them. Germline-derived CDR1 and CDR2 are SNHLY and FYNNEI.

The rearrangement uses TRBV6-1 and TRBJ1-3; 7 bases line up with TRBD1. This CDR3 has 18 residues. The V gene's germline CDR1 is MNHNS and CDR2 SASEGT. After removal of 0 bases from V and 4 bases from J, the junction contained 12 bases not matched to a gene. This chain's CDR3 is CASSEASEGARWGNTIYF. CDR3 in DNA: TGTGCCAGCAGTGAAGCGAGCGAGGGGGCGCGGTGGGGAAACACCATATATTTT.

This sequence joins TRBV15 and TRBJ2-1; possibly TRBD2 for D (5 bases). The ends were cut back, 1 base at V and 2 bases at J, with 12 bases in the middle. The CDR3 runs 16 residues. Germline CDR1 is LNHNV and CDR2 is YYDKDF (reference sequence). DNA of the CDR3: TGTGCCACCAGCAGAGTAGGAGAGGGCACCTACAATGAGCAGTTCTTC. Encoded protein: CATSRVGEGTYNEQFF. Full variable domain (missing parts from reference TRBV15 and TRBJ2-1): DAMVIQNPRYQVTQFGKPVTLSCSQTLNHNVMYWYQQKSSQAPKLLFHYYDKDFNNEADTPDNFQSRRPNTSFCFLDIRSPGLGDTAMYLCATSRVGEGTYNEQFFGPGTRLTVL.